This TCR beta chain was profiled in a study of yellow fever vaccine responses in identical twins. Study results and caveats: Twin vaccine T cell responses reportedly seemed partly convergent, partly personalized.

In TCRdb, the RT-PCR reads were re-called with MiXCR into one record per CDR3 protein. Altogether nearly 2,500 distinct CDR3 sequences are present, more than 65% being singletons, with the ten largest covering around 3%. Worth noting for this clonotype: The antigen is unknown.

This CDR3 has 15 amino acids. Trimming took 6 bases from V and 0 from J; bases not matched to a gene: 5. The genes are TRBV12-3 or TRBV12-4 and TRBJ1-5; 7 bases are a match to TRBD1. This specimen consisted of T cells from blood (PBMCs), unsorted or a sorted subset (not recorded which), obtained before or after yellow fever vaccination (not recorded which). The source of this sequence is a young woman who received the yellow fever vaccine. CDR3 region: CASSAQGYSNQPQHF. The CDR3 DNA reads TGTGCCAGCAGCGCACAGGGGTATAGCAATCAGCCCCAGCATTTT.